A single TCR beta chain is shown here with its context. As to time point: persistent/refractory GD, antithyroid drugs over 5 years with positive TRAb. The TCR library used RNA extracted from PBMCs. CDR1 and CDR2 (germline): SGHNT, YYREEE (reference sequence). V shed 4 bases and J 4 bases; nucleotides not matched to a gene: 6. The CDR3 totals 15 residues. This record belongs to a study of regulatory T cells in long-lasting Graves disease. To make TCR beta libraries, researchers used iRepertoire HTBI primers and Arm-PCR of CDR3 regions. TCRdb reanalysed the multiplex PCR reads using MiXCR and keeps one entry per CDR3 protein. Here the sample spans 700,000 or so distinct CDR3 sequences, around 30% being singletons.

Sequenced material: peripheral blood mononuclear cells (PBMCs), taken when the disease was refractory, from a patient treated with antithyroid drugs. The rearrangement links TRBV5-4 to TRBJ2-7, with 12 bases identical to TRBD2. The sequence was collected from a female donor with Graves disease. The CDR3 nucleotides are TGTGCCAGCAGCGGGACTAGCGGGCGGGAATACGAGCAGTACTTC. Amino acids: CASSGTSGREYEQYF.